These 15 T cell receptor beta chains originate from one sample sequenced in a study of technical replicates of blood from several donors (dated by TCRdb to about 2017). Libraries were built with the immunoSEQ multiplex PCR assay. Entries here come from immuneACCESS through TCRdb and include only in-frame sequences with V and J called. Some clones fail to appear in such tables; in the studies checked, an unresolved V gene covers under half of the shortfall, and the cause of the remainder is unknown. This sample comprises roughly 100,000 clones, over 95% of them detected only once. Approximately 0.2% of the sample is held by the ten biggest clonotypes. The source material was T cells isolated from PBMCs. These receptors originate from a human donor in good health.

V is TRBV6-5 and J is TRBJ1-2; D is possibly TRBD1 (6 bases). This CDR3 has 15 amino acids. V shed 0 bases and J shed 3 bases, with 11 bases lying between them. Germline V gene lookup returns CDR1 MNHEY and CDR2 SVGAGI. The CDR3 region has the DNA TGTGCCAGCAGTTACTCAGGACAGACCTACTATGGCTACACCTTC. It yields the protein CASSYSGQTYYGYTF.

In this sample, this clone turned up once. In DNA, the CDR3 is TGTGCCAGCAGCGAATCAGGGACTAGCGGGAGGGCACACACAGATACGCAGTATTTT. Its translation is CASSESGTSGRAHTDTQYF. The V and J genes are TRBV11-2 and TRBJ2-3, with 16 nucleotides matching TRBD2. The CDR3 is 19 residues long. CDR1 and CDR2 from the germline V gene are SGHAT and FQNNGV. Trimming removed 5 bases from V and 2 bases from J; junction bases left unmatched: 10.

This chain links TRBV5-4 with TRBJ2-7, with TRBD2 identical over 11 bases. Germline V gives CDR1 SGHNT, CDR2 YYREEE (reference sequence). Losses at the gene ends were 4 bases for V and 2 bases for J; bases not matched to a gene: 5. The CDR3 has 15 amino acids. The DNA of the CDR3 is TGTGCCAGCAGCCCGGGACTAGCGGCAACCTACGAGCAGTACTTC. Translated: CASSPGLAATYEQYF. The entire variable domain, with the rest obtained from reference TRBV5-4 and TRBJ2-7, is as follows: ETGVTQSPTHLIKTRGQQVTLRCSSQSGHNTVSWYQQALGQGPQFIFQYYREEENGRGNFPPRFSGLQFPNYSSELNVNALELDDSALYLCASSPGLAATYEQYFGPGTRLTVT.

The chain employs TRBV18 and TRBJ2-1; 7 bases are shared with TRBD2. CDR3 length: 16 residues. The junction had 10 bases not matched to a gene; V was cut back by 2 bases and J by 6 bases. The germline CDR1 and CDR2 sequences are KGHSH and LQKENI. The CDR3 bases are TGTGCCAGCTCACCAAACGGTCTAGCGGCTTCCAATGAGCAGTTCTTC. Translation gives CASSPNGLAASNEQFF.

This chain links TRBV29-1 with TRBJ2-1, with TRBD2 as a possible D gene (6 bases). The CDR3 loop spans 16 amino acids. V dropped 3 bases and J dropped 4 bases, with 19 bases sitting between them. The germline gives CDR1 SQVTM, CDR2 ANQGSEA. CDR3 residues: CSVESFTRDKYNEQFF. The CDR3 region has the DNA TGCAGCGTTGAGAGTTTTACGCGGGATAAATACAATGAGCAGTTCTTC.

The genes are TRBV19 and TRBJ2-7; D may be TRBD2 (5 bases). Germline V gene lookup returns CDR1 LNHDA and CDR2 SQIVND (reference sequence). V lost 3 bases and J lost 2, with 8 bases in between. The CDR3 runs to 13 residues. CDR3 region: CASSISAAYEQYF. The CDR3 region has the DNA TGTGCCAGTAGTATTAGCGCGGCCTACGAGCAGTACTTC.

The chain couples TRBV27 to TRBJ2-1; no clear D gene. This CDR3 region has 15 residues. The V and J ends lost 2 bases and 0 bases respectively, with 8 bases between them. Germline V gene lookup returns CDR1 MNHEY and CDR2 SMNVEV (reference sequence). For the CDR3, the DNA is TGTGCCAGCAGTTTAGCCCCGAGCTCCTACAATGAGCAGTTCTTC. The encoded protein is CASSLAPSSYNEQFF.

This chain links TRBV7-9 with TRBJ2-5, with D unresolved. Germline CDR1 reads SEHNR; CDR2 reads FQNEAQ (reference sequence). The CDR3 is made up of 13 amino acids. V lost 0 bases, J lost 10 bases, and 12 bases lay in between. CDR3 sequence: CASSLAPPGHQYF. The CDR3 DNA reads as TGTGCCAGCAGCTTAGCCCCCCCGGGTCACCAGTACTTC.

This clone appeared a few times. The CDR3 DNA follows: TGTGCCAGCAGTGAAGGAGGGTACAGGGGTGAAAAACTGTTTTTT. Amino acids: CASSEGGYRGEKLFF. The V gene is TRBV6-1, the J gene TRBJ1-4; 7 bases map to TRBD1. J gave up 7 bases and V 1 base, and 6 bases lay outside the gene matches. Looked up from germline, CDR1 is MNHNS and CDR2 is SASEGT. This CDR3 comprises 15 residues.

The DNA for the CDR3 is TGCGCCAGCAGCCCTAGACAGGGGCTGGATCGTGAAAAACTGTTTTTT. This codes for CASSPRQGLDREKLFF. The genes are TRBV4-1 and TRBJ1-4, with TRBD1 identical over 8 bases. With V trimmed by 4 bases and J by 7 bases, 11 bases remained unmatched. CDR1 is MGHRA, CDR2 YSYEKL, per germline. This CDR3 is built from 16 residues.

This clone was counted a single time. The chain combines TRBV28 with TRBJ2-2, with 11 bases fitting TRBD2. Trimming took 5 bases from V and 10 from J; bases not matched to a gene: 12. This CDR3 is 16 amino acids long. Germline assignment: CDR1 MDHEN and CDR2 SYDVKM. CDR3 protein: CASSPSSGRQGEELFF. CDR3 coding DNA: TGTGCCAGCAGTCCCTCTAGCGGGAGGCAGGGTGAGGAGCTGTTTTTT.

The gene calls are TRBV18 and TRBJ2-3; TRBD2 matches at 7 bases. After removal of 0 bases from V and 2 bases from J, the junction contained 5 bases not matched to a gene. Germline CDR1 reads KGHSH; CDR2 reads LQKENI. This CDR3 is 16 amino acids long. The CDR3 protein is CASSPPFGLDTDTQYF. The DNA of the CDR3 is TGTGCCAGCTCACCACCCTTTGGACTAGACACAGATACGCAGTATTTT.

The rearrangement uses TRBV14 and TRBJ1-1, with 8 bases lining up with TRBD1. V was clipped by 0 bases and J by 5 bases; unmatched bases: 29. Germline V gives CDR1 SGHDN, CDR2 FVKESK. CDR3 size: 23 residues. In DNA form, the CDR3 reads TGTGCCAGCAGCCAAGAGAAGGGCCCTCAGACAGGGGACGGTCGTGGGATGGGTACTGAAGCTTTCTTT. This translates into CASSQEKGPQTGDGRGMGTEAFF. Filled out from reference TRBV14 and TRBJ1-1, the complete variable domain reads EAGVTQFPSHSVIEKGQTVTLRCDPISGHDNLYWYRRVMGKEIKFLLHFVKESKQDESGMPNNRFLAERTGGTYSTLKVQPAELEDSGVYFCASSQEKGPQTGDGRGMGTEAFFGQGTRLTVV.

V gene TRBV20-1 combines with J gene TRBJ2-1; D gene uncertain. V shed 2 bases and J shed 12 bases, with 11 bases lying between them. CDR3 length: 11 amino acids. Germline CDR1 and CDR2: DFQATT and SNEGSKA (reference sequence). The DNA of the CDR3 is TGCAGTGCTAGAAAGAGTGTTGGGCAGTTCTTC. This translates into CSARKSVGQFF.

The V and J genes are TRBV27 and TRBJ2-5; 9 bases agree with TRBD2. Germline CDR1 reads MNHEY; CDR2 reads SMNVEV (reference sequence). The CDR3 totals 13 residues. After removal of 10 bases from V and 5 bases from J, the junction contained 8 bases not matched to a gene. As DNA, the CDR3 is TGTGCCACCCATAGCGGGAGTGGGGAGACCCAGTACTTC. It yields the protein CATHSGSGETQYF.